This T cell receptor (beta chain) was found in a study of CD8+CD57+ T cells in acquired aplastic anemia. Profiling that covered TCR beta VDJ and CDR3 relied on genomic DNA as its template. TCRdb recomputed calls from the reads with MiXCR, one row per CDR3 protein. The sample records roughly 420,000 distinct CDR3 sequences, roughly 64% being singletons. The ends were cut back, 4 bases at V and 2 bases at J, with 12 bases in the middle. The CDR3 runs to 15 residues. Per the germline V gene, CDR1 is SGHDT and CDR2 is YYEEEE. This clonotype was recorded at least ten times. The sequencing input was sorted CD4+, CD8+, or CD8+CD57+ T cells (not recorded which) from PBMCs. The TCR originated in a human donor in good health, serving as a control. The genes are TRBV5-6 and TRBJ1-4; D not certain. The CDR3 nucleotides read TGTGCCAGCAGCGCCGGGCACATCACTAATGAAAAACTGTTTTTT. This gives the protein CASSAGHITNEKLFF.